The sample holds a few counts of the clone carrying this T cell receptor (beta chain). This sample was taken from a study of naive and memory T cell subsets. An oligonucleotide containing a UMI was ligated to the 3' end of TCR cDNA. Unsorted total RNA, about 1 to 1000 ng, was DNase treated before reverse transcription. This CDR3 is built from 14 residues. V was clipped by 4 bases and J by 12 bases; unmatched bases: 9. Germline assignment: CDR1 MNHNY and CDR2 SVGAGI (reference sequence). Amplification of ligated cDNA took four PCR rounds with SP2 and nested alpha and beta constant primers. TCRdb recomputed calls from the 5' RACE reads with MiXCR, one row per CDR3 protein. The data contain about 48,000 distinct CDR3 sequences, approximately 4.5% of them singletons.

This chain uses TRBV6-6 with TRBJ1-2, with TRBD1 matching over 12 bases. This TCR derives from a female donor in good health. As DNA, the CDR3 is TGTGCCAGCAGTTCCGGGACAGGGGGCGGAGGCGACACCTTC. Its translation is CASSSGTGGGGDTF.